Shown below are 5 T cell receptor beta chains from a single sample sequenced in a study of CD8 T cells in ankylosing spondylitis (dated by TCRdb to the late 2010s). Libraries were built with 5' RACE. Sequencer: Illumina HiSeq 2500. TCRdb passed the public sequencing reads through fastp at Q25 and MiXCR, retaining productive beta sequences. Each entry is one CDR3 protein sequence, shown with its most common DNA and genes. The sample includes roughly 400,000 distinct CDR3 sequences, with more than 20% observed a single time. The top ten constitute about a sixth of the sample. Results and caveats for the whole study, not just this receptor: A TCR beta motif made up of several highly homologous amino acid variants appeared to be characteristic of blood from ankylosing spondylitis patients.

For these receptors, no antigen is known. Sequencing was done on a sample of blood, either unsorted or a sorted T cell fraction (not recorded which). All receptors derive from a male donor with ankylosing spondylitis.

The J gene is TRBJ2-5, the V gene TRBV7-2; D unclear. Germline lookup yields CDR1 SGHTA and CDR2 FQGNSA. Trimming cost V 0 bases and J 3 bases, with 8 bases left between them. The CDR3 is made up of 14 amino acids. The CDR3 loop is CASSLALGKETQYF. CDR3 coding DNA: TGTGCCAGCAGCTTAGCCCTTGGAAAAGAGACCCAGTACTTC.

The gene calls are TRBV9 and TRBJ2-3; D may be TRBD1 (5 bases). CDR3 length: 16 residues. Between the trimmed V and J ends, which lost 0 bases and 2 bases, there was a span of 13 bases. The germline V gene encodes CDR1 SGDLS and CDR2 YYNGEE. The CDR3 nucleotides read TGTGCCAGCAGCGTAGGTTCAGGGTCGATCACAGATACGCAGTATTTT. Translating gives CASSVGSGSITDTQYF.

This clonotype was seen only a few times. V usage is TRBV20-1 and J usage is TRBJ1-1, with D possibly matching TRBD1 (5 bases). This CDR3 contains 13 residues. V was pared by 2 bases and J by 7 bases, with 14 bases between. The germline V gene has CDR1 DFQATT and CDR2 SNEGSKA (reference sequence). CDR3 DNA: TGCAGTGCTAGAACAGGTGTTTTGAATGAAGCTTTCTTT. Its translation is CSARTGVLNEAFF.

This chain uses TRBV6-2 or TRBV6-3 with TRBJ2-2, with 8 bases fitting TRBD1. The CDR3 loop spans 15 amino acids. Germline V gene data show CDR1 as MNHEY and CDR2 as SVGEGT. V shed 5 bases and J 7 bases; nucleotides not matched to a gene: 9. CDR3 sequence reads: CASSRTRQGNGELFF. The DNA for the CDR3 is TGTGCCAGCAGTCGGACCCGACAGGGGAACGGGGAGCTGTTTTTT.

This chain uses TRBV3-1 with TRBJ1-2; TRBD1 aligns across 7 bases. Germline V gene lookup returns CDR1 LGHDT and CDR2 YNNKEL (reference sequence). V was clipped by 1 base and J by 10 bases; unmatched bases: 6. The CDR3 extends over 13 amino acids. The CDR3 protein is CASSQVGTVVYTF. The CDR3 DNA reads as TGTGCCAGCAGCCAAGTGGGGACAGTTGTCTACACCTTC.